These T cell receptor beta chains were read from a single sample in a study of blood T cell repertoires in COVID-19. Only in-frame clones appear in the TCRdb table, and some are missing; sequencing was by immunoSEQ multiplex PCR. The repertoire holds around 16,000 clones, with approximately 76% as singletons. The sequenced sample consisted of peripheral blood. Every receptor here comes from a man aged 65 to 85 with active or convalescent COVID-19. Each CDR3 is given with its conserved first and last residue. Each record gives: clone size, V gene, D gene, J gene, CDR3 DNA, CDR3 protein. A D gene is named only where the DNA matches it firmly. Size is omitted from some rows. Given values are once, few, many or a class for expanded clones.

.,TRBV15,.,TRBJ1-5,TGTGCCACCAGCAGAGATCCTAGTGGCGAGCCCCAGCATTTT,CATSRDPSGEPQHF
.,TRBV18,.,TRBJ1-4,TGTGCCAGCTCACCAACTCCGGCAACTAATGAAAAACTGTTTTTT,CASSPTPATNEKLFF
.,TRBV28,.,TRBJ1-1,TGTGCCAGCAGTATAATTTCGGTGGGCGCAAGTGAAGCTTTCTTT,CASSIISVGASEAFF
.,TRBV5-4,.,TRBJ2-3,TGTGCCAGCAGCTTGTCTTCAGATACGCAGTATTTT,CASSLSSDTQYF
.,TRBV4-1,.,TRBJ1-6,TGCGCCAGCAGCCAAGAAGGGGCAGGGAACTATTCACCCCTCCACTTT,CASSQEGAGNYSPLHF
large,TRBV7-8,TRBD2,TRBJ2-7,TGTGCCAGCAGCTCACCGCAGACTAGCGGGAGTGCCTACGAGCAGTACTTC,CASSSPQTSGSAYEQYF
.,TRBV5-4,.,TRBJ2-3,TGTGCCAGCAGCTTGGACTCAGGGGGCACAGATACGCAGTATTTT,CASSLDSGGTDTQYF
.,TRBV5-1,.,TRBJ2-7,TGCGCCAGCAGCTTAGGACCCCGGGACAATACCTACGAGCAGTACTTC,CASSLGPRDNTYEQYF
.,TRBV7-2,TRBD1,TRBJ1-2,TGTGCCAGCAGCTTAACTCGGACAGGGAACTATGGCTACACCTTC,CASSLTRTGNYGYTF
.,TRBV10-2,.,TRBJ2-1,TGCGCCAGCAGGGACTTCCGCTCCTACAATGAGCAGTTCTTC,CASRDFRSYNEQFF
.,TRBV5-5,TRBD1,TRBJ2-2,TGTGCCAGCAGCTGGGACAGTTTTTACACCGGGGAGCTGTTTTTT,CASSWDSFYTGELFF
.,TRBV3-1/TRBV3-2,.,TRBJ2-3,TGTGCCAGCAGCCAATCTGGGGCTGGCACAGATACGCAGTATTTT,CASSQSGAGTDTQYF
.,TRBV3-1/TRBV3-2,.,TRBJ2-6,TGTGCCAGCAGCCAAGGGACACGGACCAACTCTGGGGCCAACGTCCTGACTTTC,CASSQGTRTNSGANVLTF
.,TRBV5-1,TRBD2,TRBJ2-1,TGCGCCAGCAGCTTGACGGGGACTAGCGGTCACAATGAGCAGTTCTTC,CASSLTGTSGHNEQFF
.,TRBV5-1,.,TRBJ1-1,TGCGCCAGCAGCCAATACAGGGCCTTGAACACTGAAGCTTTCTTT,CASSQYRALNTEAFF
.,TRBV4-3,.,TRBJ2-3,TGCGCCAGCAGCCAAGGCGGGGCCAACACAGATACGCAGTATTTT,CASSQGGANTDTQYF
.,TRBV9,TRBD1,TRBJ1-1,TGTGCCAGCAGCGGACAGGGAACGGTTACTGAAGCTTTCTTT,CASSGQGTVTEAFF
.,TRBV5-4,TRBD2,TRBJ2-5,TGTGCCAGCAGCTTGGGCCTAGCGGGGGGCTTAAAGACCCAGTACTTC,CASSLGLAGGLKTQYF
medium-sized,TRBV5-1,TRBD2,TRBJ2-5,TGCGCCAGCAGCAACACCGGGACTAGCGGGACGGAGACCCAGTACTTC,CASSNTGTSGTETQYF
.,TRBV6-5,TRBD1,TRBJ1-1,TGTGCCAGCAGTCACGGACAGGGGGCCCACACTGAAGCTTTCTTT,CASSHGQGAHTEAFF
once,TRBV7-2,TRBD2,TRBJ2-3,TGTGCCACCGGAACTAGCGGGGGCAGGACAGATACGCAGTATTTT,CATGTSGGRTDTQYF
.,TRBV7-2,.,TRBJ2-2,TGTGCCAGCAGCTCCCCCCCAGCGTCTTCGAACACCGGGGAGCTGTTTTTT,CASSSPPASSNTGELFF
.,TRBV28,.,TRBJ2-3,TGTGCCAGCAGTTTAGCGGCAGATACGCAGTATTTT,CASSLAADTQYF
few,TRBV6-5,TRBD1,TRBJ1-5,TGTGCCAGCAGTTGGACAGGGGGTTACAATCAGCCCCAGCATTTT,CASSWTGGYNQPQHF
once,TRBV19,TRBD2,TRBJ2-3,TGTGCCAGTAGGGCCACCGGACTAGCGGGATCCACAGATACGCAGTATTTT,CASRATGLAGSTDTQYF
.,TRBV9,.,TRBJ1-1,TGTGCCAGCAGCGTGCAGGGGAACACTGAAGCTTTCTTT,CASSVQGNTEAFF
.,TRBV4-1,TRBD2,TRBJ2-3,TGCGCCAGCAGCCAAGATCCAGCGGGAGAAGTTTCGGCCGGCACAGATACGCAGTATTTT,CASSQDPAGEVSAGTDTQYF